A selection of T cell receptor beta chains follows, all from one sample in a study of T-cell memory formation after mild COVID-19. TCRdb re-analysed the 5' RACE reads in MiXCR, keeping a single row per CDR3 protein. The sample has approximately 350,000 distinct CDR3 sequences, 14% seen once. Sequencing was performed on PBMCs or a T cell subset sorted from them (not recorded which). These receptors all come from a man aged 18 to 30 who had mild COVID-19 (a few samples of this study predate the infection). Cell type and time point are not known. The CDR3 runs from the conserved cysteine through the conserved F or W. A D gene is named only where the DNA matches it firmly. Clone size is given for some rows only: seen once, a few or many times, or a class if the clone is expanded.

j_gene | v_gene | d_gene | abundance | CDR3nt | CDR3aa
TRBJ1-6 | TRBV7-3 | - | many | TGTGCCAGCAGCTCAGAAAGTATCTCACCCCTCCACTTT | CASSSESISPLHF
TRBJ2-1 | TRBV5-1 | - | - | TGCGCCAGCAGCTTGCGGTTAGGTAGTGGTGAGCAGTTCTTC | CASSLRLGSGEQFF
TRBJ2-5 | TRBV24-1 | - | few | TGTGCCACCAGGTCCGGGGAGGAGGAGACCCAGTACTTC | CATRSGEEETQYF
TRBJ1-1 | TRBV7-2 | TRBD1 | - | TGTGCCAGCAGCAAGCGGGACAGGGGGACTGAAGCTTTCTTT | CASSKRDRGTEAFF
TRBJ1-4 | TRBV9 | - | few | TGTGCCAGCAGCGTAGGAACGGGGTCGCGGGAAAAACTGTTTTTT | CASSVGTGSREKLFF
TRBJ2-7 | TRBV12-3/TRBV12-4 | - | few | TGTGCCAGCAGTTTAGAATTCTCCTACGAGCAGTACTTC | CASSLEFSYEQYF
TRBJ2-4 | TRBV12-3/TRBV12-4 | - | - | TGTGCCAGCAGTGGCCTCGTAGTAGCCAAAAACATTCAGTACTTC | CASSGLVVAKNIQYF
TRBJ1-6 | TRBV7-8 | - | few | TGTGCCAGCAGCTTGGACCGACTGCCCCTCCACTTT | CASSLDRLPLHF
TRBJ2-3 | TRBV18 | TRBD1 | few | TGTGCCAGCTCATCACAGGGGCGTTCTAGCACAGATACGCAGTATTTT | CASSSQGRSSTDTQYF
TRBJ2-5 | TRBV29-1 | - | - | TGCAGCGTTGAGGGGGGAACCCAAGAGACCCAGTACTTC | CSVEGGTQETQYF
TRBJ1-6 | TRBV7-3 | - | few | TGTGCCAGCAGCTTTGGGGAGAATTCACCCCTCCACTTT | CASSFGENSPLHF
TRBJ2-5 | TRBV5-1 | - | - | TGCGCCAGCAGCTTGGCCGGACAGAAAGAGACCCAGTACTTC | CASSLAGQKETQYF
TRBJ2-2 | TRBV3-1 | - | - | TGTGCCAGCAGCCAAACGGGGTCGAACACCGGGGAGCTGTTTTTT | CASSQTGSNTGELFF
TRBJ2-1 | TRBV4-3 | - | many | TGCGCCAGCAGCCAAGAACCCCCGAGCTCCTACAATGAGCAGTTCTTC | CASSQEPPSSYNEQFF
TRBJ1-1 | TRBV4-2 | - | few | TGTGCCAGCAGCCAAGTTTTAAGGAACACTGAAGCTTTCTTT | CASSQVLRNTEAFF
TRBJ2-1 | TRBV6-4 | - | - | TGTGCCAGCAGTCCTTGGACAGCCTCCTACAATGAGCAGTTCTTC | CASSPWTASYNEQFF
TRBJ1-2 | TRBV9 | TRBD1 | once | TGTGCCAGCAGCCCCCGGACAGGGAGTGCCTATGGCTACACCTTC | CASSPRTGSAYGYTF
TRBJ1-1 | TRBV12-3/TRBV12-4 | - | few | TGTGCCAGCAGCAAGGACGAGACGAACACTGAAGCTTTCTTT | CASSKDETNTEAFF
TRBJ2-3 | TRBV10-3 | TRBD2 | few | TGTGCCATCAGTGAGCCGCCCGAGCGGGGGCTAGATACGCAGTATTTT | CAISEPPERGLDTQYF
TRBJ2-2 | TRBV20-1 | - | - | TGCAGTGCTGAACAGGCTAGCTGGACCGGGGAGCTGTTTTTT | CSAEQASWTGELFF
TRBJ2-6 | TRBV2 | - | - | TGTGCCAGCAGTGAAAAGGGATATGCCCTTGGGGCCAACGTCCTGACTTTC | CASSEKGYALGANVLTF
TRBJ2-1 | TRBV5-5 | - | - | TGTGCCAGCAGCTTCAGGGCGGGTGAGCAGTTCTTC | CASSFRAGEQFF
TRBJ2-7 | TRBV6-6 | - | many | TGTGCCAGCGGAAGACCCAGGTCCTACGAGCAGTACTTC | CASGRPRSYEQYF
TRBJ2-3 | TRBV6-5 | - | - | TGTGCCAGCAGCCCCTGGAGGGGGCAGCCAGATACGCAGTATTTT | CASSPWRGQPDTQYF
TRBJ1-2 | TRBV20-1 | TRBD1 | - | TGCAGTGCTAGGACAGGGAGGGGCTATGGCTACACCTTC | CSARTGRGYGYTF
TRBJ2-1 | TRBV5-4 | TRBD2 | - | TGTGCCAGCAGCCGGGGGACTAGCGGGACCCGCATAGAGCAGTTCTTC | CASSRGTSGTRIEQFF
TRBJ2-2 | TRBV24-1 | - | many | TGTGCCACCAGTGATTATCGGGTCTTGAGATCCACCGGGGAGCTGTTTTTT | CATSDYRVLRSTGELFF
TRBJ1-1 | TRBV5-1 | TRBD1 | - | TGCGCCAGCAGCGGACAGGGTCGGGACACTGAAGCTTTCTTT | CASSGQGRDTEAFF
TRBJ1-3 | TRBV5-1 | - | - | TGCGCCAGCAGCTTGGGAGTCAGCTCTGGAAACACCATATATTTT | CASSLGVSSGNTIYF
TRBJ1-4 | TRBV7-2 | - | few | TGTGCCAGCAGCTTTAGGGGTAATGAAAAACTGTTTTTT | CASSFRGNEKLFF
TRBJ1-2 | TRBV20-1 | - | few | TGCAGTGCTAGGCAGGGAGATGGCTACACCTTC | CSARQGDGYTF
TRBJ2-3 | TRBV7-3 | - | few | TGTGCCAGCAGCTTAAGGCTCACAGATACGCAGTATTTT | CASSLRLTDTQYF
TRBJ1-6 | TRBV7-6 | - | many | TGTGCCAGCAGCTTAGAAGGGAATTCACCCCTCCACTTT | CASSLEGNSPLHF
TRBJ1-4 | TRBV20-1 | - | - | TGCAGTGCTATGCAGGTTGCAACTAATGAAAAACTGTTTTTT | CSAMQVATNEKLFF
TRBJ2-3 | TRBV6-1 | TRBD1 | - | TGTGCCAGCTCCCGGACAGGGGGCTTGGGCGAGGGTACGCAGTATTTT | CASSRTGGLGEGTQYF
TRBJ2-3 | TRBV12-5 | - | few | TGTGCTACTGGGACTCTACATTCAGATACGCAGTATTTT | CATGTLHSDTQYF
TRBJ1-2 | TRBV27 | - | few | TGTGCCAGCAGTTACCGGGGTGCTGTTGGCTACACCTTC | CASSYRGAVGYTF
TRBJ1-6 | TRBV6-2/TRBV6-3 | - | - | TGTGCCAGCAGTGGACTGGGTGGCTCCTATAATTCACCCCTCCACTTT | CASSGLGGSYNSPLHF
TRBJ1-1 | TRBV29-1 | - | - | TGCAGCGTTGAAGTTGTGGTATCTGAAGCTTTCTTT | CSVEVVVSEAFF
TRBJ2-7 | TRBV20-1 | TRBD1 | - | TGCAGTGCTACCCCGGGACAGGGGGCCTACGAGCAGTACTTC | CSATPGQGAYEQYF
TRBJ1-2 | TRBV4-2 | - | - | TGTGCCAGCAGCCAAGAGGCAGGGAGGGACTATGGCTACACCTTC | CASSQEAGRDYGYTF
TRBJ2-4 | TRBV5-1 | - | few | TGCGCCAGCAGCGAACAGCTAGCCAAAAACATTCAGTACTTC | CASSEQLAKNIQYF
TRBJ1-5 | TRBV27 | TRBD1 | - | TGTGCCAGCAGTTTTATAAGGGGGCATCAGCCCCAGCATTTT | CASSFIRGHQPQHF
TRBJ2-5 | TRBV12-3/TRBV12-4 | TRBD2 | few | TGTGCCAGCAGCCCGTACGGGGCTAGCGGGGGGCTGGGGGGAGAGACCCAGTACTTC | CASSPYGASGGLGGETQYF
TRBJ1-1 | TRBV19 | - | - | TGTGCCAGTCAGAATCCTGGGGGCCTCGGGGAAGCTTTCTTT | CASQNPGGLGEAFF
TRBJ2-7 | TRBV2 | TRBD2 | - | TGTGCCAGCAGTGAGGAGCGGGGGGCCTCCTACGAGCAGTACTTC | CASSEERGASYEQYF